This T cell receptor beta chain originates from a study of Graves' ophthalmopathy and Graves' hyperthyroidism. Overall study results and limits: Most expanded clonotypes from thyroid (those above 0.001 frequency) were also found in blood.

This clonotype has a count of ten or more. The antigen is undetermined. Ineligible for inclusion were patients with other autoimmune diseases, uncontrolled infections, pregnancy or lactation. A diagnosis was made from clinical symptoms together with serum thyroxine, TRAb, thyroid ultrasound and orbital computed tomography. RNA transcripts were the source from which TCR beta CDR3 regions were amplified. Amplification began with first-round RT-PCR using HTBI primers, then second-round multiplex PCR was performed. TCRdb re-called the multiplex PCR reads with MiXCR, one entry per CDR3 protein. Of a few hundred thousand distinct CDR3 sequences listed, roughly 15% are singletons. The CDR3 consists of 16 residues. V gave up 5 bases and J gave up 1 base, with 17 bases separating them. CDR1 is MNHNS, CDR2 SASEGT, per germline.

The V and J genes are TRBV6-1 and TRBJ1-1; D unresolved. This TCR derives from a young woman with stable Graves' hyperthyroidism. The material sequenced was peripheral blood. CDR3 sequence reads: CASSPSTPGGNTEAFF. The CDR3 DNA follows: TGTGCCAGCAGTCCCAGTACCCCCGGCGGGAACACTGAAGCTTTCTTT.